Listed here are 17 T cell receptor beta chains from one sample, sequenced in a study of molecular identifiers for immune sequencing clone quantification. TCRdb ran MiXCR on the PCR reads and lists one entry per CDR3 protein. Here the sample spans about 640,000 distinct CDR3 sequences, just under 20% being singletons. The sample comprised naive CD8+ T cells from blood, with Jurkat cell RNA spiked in. Specified subset: FACS-sorted CD8+CD4-CCR7+CD45RA+ naive T cells. Receptor source: a human donor in good health. Some libraries in this study had Jurkat cell RNA spiked in.

This clonotype was seen repeatedly, ten times or more. The genes are TRBV10-2 and TRBJ2-6; TRBD1 matches 7 bases. The CDR3 covers 16 residues. J lost 0 bases, V lost 6 bases, and 5 bases had no gene match. In germline, CDR1 is WSHSY, CDR2 SAAADI. CDR3 in DNA: TGCGCCAGCAGAGGGACAGCGAGCTCTGGGGCCAACGTCCTGACTTTC. It codes for CASRGTASSGANVLTF.

This clonotype was detected ten times or more. This chain links TRBV5-4 with TRBJ2-6; D is ambiguous. Trimming left V 0 bases short and J 0 bases short, with 4 bases between. Germline values: CDR1 SGHNT, CDR2 YYREEE (reference sequence). The CDR3 spans 15 residues. The chain's CDR3 is CASSLALSGANVLTF. DNA for the CDR3: TGTGCCAGCAGCTTGGCCCTCTCTGGGGCCAACGTCCTGACTTTC.

This clonotype has just a few counts. The chain joins TRBV4-3 to TRBJ1-2; D remains ambiguous. This CDR3 region has 20 residues. Trimming removed 2 bases from V and 3 bases from J, with 28 bases in between. Looked up from germline, CDR1 is LGHNA and CDR2 is YSLEER. The CDR3 DNA reads as TGCGCCAGCAGCCAACCGCCAACAAAAGGTTATCCTGCAATTTACTATGGCTACACCTTC. Its translation: CASSQPPTKGYPAIYYGYTF.

This clonotype was counted many times. This sequence joins TRBV4-3 and TRBJ2-7; unclear D gene. V was clipped by 0 bases and J by 7 bases, with 10 bases between them. The CDR3 extends over 13 amino acids. CDR1 is LGHNA and CDR2 is YSLEER in the germline V gene. The CDR3 nucleotides are TGCGCCAGCAGCCAAGATCTCGAGGTAGAGCAGTACTTC. Amino acid sequence: CASSQDLEVEQYF.

In its sample, this clonotype was seen many times. The chain employs TRBV9 and TRBJ2-5, with a weak D call TRBD1 (5 bases). Trimming stripped 0 bases from V and 3 bases from J, with 9 bases between. The CDR3 has 14 amino acids. Germline V gene lookup returns CDR1 SGDLS and CDR2 YYNGEE. DNA for the CDR3: TGTGCCAGCAGCGTAGACCACAGGAAAGAGACCCAGTACTTC. Translating gives CASSVDHRKETQYF.

This clonotype showed up many times. The V gene is TRBV29-1, the J gene TRBJ1-1, with a weak D call TRBD1 (6 bases). The V gene lost 2 bases and the J gene lost 4 bases, with 32 bases spanning the gap. Looked up from germline, CDR1 is SQVTM and CDR2 is ANQGSEA. The CDR3 is made up of 20 amino acids. The CDR3 sequence is CSVERGGGSLGFGRFTEAFF. DNA of the CDR3: TGCAGCGTTGAAAGAGGGGGGGGATCTCTCGGTTTCGGGCGATTCACTGAAGCTTTCTTT.

This clonotype has at least ten counts. The V call is TRBV7-6, the J call TRBJ1-5; D perhaps matches TRBD1 (5 bases). Germline CDR1 and CDR2: SGHVS and FNYEAQ. This CDR3 is built from 17 residues. Deletions cut 5 bases from V and 2 bases from J, with 19 bases between. The CDR3 reads CASSPDAPGYGNQPQHF. The CDR3 bases are TGTGCCAGCAGCCCAGACGCCCCAGGGTATGGCAATCAGCCCCAGCATTTT.

This clonotype has at least ten counts. V usage is TRBV20-1 and J usage is TRBJ2-7; 7 nucleotides align to TRBD1. Unmatched junction bases numbered 21, after V lost 2 bases and J lost 5 bases. The CDR3 is made up of 18 amino acids. Germline V gene data show CDR1 as DFQATT and CDR2 as SNEGSKA (reference sequence). In DNA form, the CDR3 reads TGCAGTGCTAGAACCTCGACAGGGCTTGTCGCCTTCGGGGACGAGCAGTACTTC. Translation gives CSARTSTGLVAFGDEQYF.

Ten or more counts support this clonotype. The chain combines TRBV7-9 with TRBJ2-7, with D possibly TRBD2 on 6 matching bases. Germline-derived CDR1 and CDR2 are SEHNR and FQNEAQ (reference sequence). The CDR3 is 15 amino acids. V lost 0 bases, J lost 4 bases, and 13 bases lay in between. CDR3 nucleotides: TGTGCCAGCAGCTTAGCGGAGGGCCGAACTTACGAGCAGTACTTC. This gives the protein CASSLAEGRTYEQYF.

The chain joins TRBV20-1 to TRBJ2-7; TRBD2 matches 11 bases. Losses at the gene ends were 0 bases for V and 2 bases for J; bases not matched to a gene: 9. The germline V gene encodes CDR1 DFQATT and CDR2 SNEGSKA (reference sequence). The CDR3 length is 17 residues. CDR3: CSARDQLLGLAAYEQYF. CDR3 nucleotide sequence: TGCAGTGCTAGAGATCAATTGCTGGGACTAGCGGCCTACGAGCAGTACTTC.

Only a few counts were recorded for this clonotype. The rearrangement links TRBV11-3 to TRBJ2-4; 12 bases agree with TRBD2. Losses at the gene ends were 2 bases for V and 4 bases for J; bases not matched to a gene: 6. The CDR3 is 17 residues long. Germline lookup yields CDR1 SGHNT and CDR2 YENEEA. The CDR3 region is CASSLMLTSGSKNIQYF. The CDR3 region has the DNA TGTGCCAGCAGCTTAATGTTGACTAGCGGGAGTAAAAACATTCAGTACTTC.

The chain links TRBV24-1 to TRBJ2-1, with D possibly TRBD2 on 5 matching bases. This CDR3 comprises 13 residues. CDR1 KGHDR and CDR2 SFDVKD come from the germline V gene. The ends were cut back, 2 bases at V and 10 bases at J, with 11 bases in the middle. The CDR3 bases are TGTGCCACCAGTGATTATGAGGGCAGAGAGCAGTTCTTC. This encodes CATSDYEGREQFF.

This clonotype was counted at least ten times. V usage is TRBV11-2 and J usage is TRBJ1-5; D uncertain. In germline, CDR1 is SGHAT, CDR2 FQNNGV. The germline V and J ends were trimmed by 1 base and 9 bases, with 13 bases remaining between them. CDR3 length equals 14 residues. For the CDR3, the DNA is TGTGCCAGCAGCTTAGGCAACAGCCCTCGGCCCCAGCATTTT. This sequence encodes CASSLGNSPRPQHF.

Notes on this clonotype: This may be a read error, as it is one base from a much larger clone. J is TRBJ2-1 and V is TRBV9; the D gene is possibly TRBD2 (5 bases). V lost 4 bases to trimming and J lost 7 bases, with 21 bases between them. Germline assignment: CDR1 SGDLS and CDR2 YYNGEE. The CDR3 length is 16 residues. The CDR3 DNA reads as TGTGCCAGCAGCCCCCAGGACGGGGAGTTTTGGAATGAGCAGTTCTTC. It specifies CASSPQDGEFWNEQFF.

Comment on this clonotype: This sequence may be a read error, since a much larger clone differs from it by one base. The chain couples TRBV7-9 to TRBJ2-3, with unresolved D. This CDR3 region has 15 residues. Germline V gene data show CDR1 as SEHNR and CDR2 as FQNEAQ (reference sequence). CDR3 protein: CVSSLVASLTDTQYF. The DNA for the CDR3 is TGTGTCAGCAGCTTAGTTGCCTCACTAACAGATACGCAGTATTTT.

In this sample, this clonotype turned up many times. The chain joins TRBV12-3 or TRBV12-4 to TRBJ2-7; D is possibly TRBD2 (5 bases). The length of the CDR3 is 15 residues. V dropped 7 bases and J dropped 0 bases, with 16 bases sitting between them. CDR3 residues: CASTPGPGYSYEQYF. As DNA, the CDR3 is TGTGCCAGCACTCCCGGTCCGGGGTACTCCTACGAGCAGTACTTC.

This clonotype was seen more than once but under ten times. CDR3 in amino acids: CASSLLTNAVNTEAFF. The DNA of the CDR3 is TGTGCCAGTAGTTTACTAACGAATGCGGTGAACACTGAAGCTTTCTTT. The V call is TRBV19, the J call TRBJ1-1; D uncertain. Trimming took off 5 bases at V and 0 bases at J, with 16 bases between the two ends. The CDR3 totals 16 residues. Germline-derived CDR1 and CDR2 are LNHDA and SQIVND (reference sequence).